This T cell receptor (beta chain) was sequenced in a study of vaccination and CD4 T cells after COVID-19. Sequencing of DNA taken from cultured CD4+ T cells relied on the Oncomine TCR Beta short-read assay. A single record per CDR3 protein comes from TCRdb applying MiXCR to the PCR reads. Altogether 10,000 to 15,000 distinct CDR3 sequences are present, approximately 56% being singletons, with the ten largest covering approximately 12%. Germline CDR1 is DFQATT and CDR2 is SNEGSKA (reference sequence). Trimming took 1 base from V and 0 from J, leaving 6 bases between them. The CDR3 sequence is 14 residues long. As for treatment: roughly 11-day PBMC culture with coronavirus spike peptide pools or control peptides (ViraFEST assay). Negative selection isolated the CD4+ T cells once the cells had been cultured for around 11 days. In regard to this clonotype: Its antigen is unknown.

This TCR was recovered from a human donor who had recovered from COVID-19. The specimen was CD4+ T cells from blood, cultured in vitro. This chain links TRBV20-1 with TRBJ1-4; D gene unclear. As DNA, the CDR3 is TGCAGTGCTAGAGCGGCGGCAACTAATGAAAAACTGTTTTTT. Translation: CSARAAATNEKLFF.